The 21 T cell receptor beta chains listed next were all sequenced from one sample in a study of T cells in women clearing cervical HPV infection. Sequencing was performed with immunoSEQ multiplex PCR; in TCRdb, only in-frame clones are kept and a portion is missing. With under 45,000 clones in the sample, the ten largest clones hold 1.4%. Sequenced input: blood buffy coat. Source of these receptors: a woman aged 18 to 75 with a cervical HPV16 infection that either progressed to CIN3+ or cleared (not recorded which).

Note on this clone: Coverage ceases 3 residues before the CDR3 finishes, and the germline J gene fills in the end. The chain recombines TRBV7-6 with TRBJ2-4; 7 nucleotides align to TRBD1. CDR1 and CDR2 from the germline V gene are SGHVS and FNYEAQ. The CDR3 contains 14 residues. Here the CDR3 reads CASRLQGFNQPQYF. Partial CDR3 DNA: TGTGCCAGCAGGTTACAGGGGTTCAATCAGCCT.

CDR3 bases read: TGCAGTGCTAGCCGGGACGCAGGGGGGGAGACC. Translated: CSASRDAGGET. The full CDR3 protein is CSASRDAGGETQYF. The chain employs TRBV20-1 and TRBJ2-5, with a weak D call TRBD1 (7 bases). The CDR3 goes on 3 residues after the read ends, and that part is filled in from the germline J gene. The ends were cut back, 3 bases at V and 5 bases at J, with 16 bases in the middle. This CDR3 has 14 residues. Looked up from germline, CDR1 is DFQATT and CDR2 is SNEGSKA (reference sequence).

Worth noting for this clone: Coverage ceases 3 residues before the CDR3 finishes, and the germline J gene fills in the end. The chain joins TRBV5-1 to TRBJ1-3, with 9 bases fitting TRBD1. With 0 bases clipped from V and 4 bases from J, the junction kept 2 bases outside the gene matches. Germline values: CDR1 SGHRS, CDR2 YFSETQ. This CDR3 comprises 15 residues. CDR3 in amino acids: CASSLGQGGGNTIYF. The CDR3 DNA, read in part, is TGCGCCAGCAGCTTGGGACAGGGGGGAGGAAACACC.

Remarks on this clone: The read ends 3 residues early relative to the CDR3; the germline J gene fills the gap. The genes are TRBV5-1 and TRBJ1-1; possibly TRBD1 for D (5 bases). The CDR3 has 12 residues. CDR1 is SGHRS and CDR2 is YFSETQ in the germline V gene. V gave up 0 bases and J gave up 6 bases, with 6 bases separating them. This chain's CDR3 is CASSLGGPEAFF. The DNA read from the CDR3 is TGCGCCAGCAGCTTGGGGGGCCCTGAA.

A remark on this clone: The CDR3 is cut off 3 residues early in the read; its end comes from the germline J gene. The rearrangement links TRBV7-3 to TRBJ2-6, with D perhaps matching TRBD2 (6 bases). Germline lookup yields CDR1 SGHTA and CDR2 FQGTGA. This CDR3 is built from 18 residues. V gave up 5 bases and J gave up 0 bases, with 17 bases separating them. The sequenced CDR3 bases are TGTGCCAGCAGCCCGCCGGGGAGGAGCAGCTCTGGGGCCAACGTC. Encoded protein: CASSPPGRSSSGANV. The full CDR3 protein is CASSPPGRSSSGANVLTF.

Regarding this clone: The sequenced fragment ends 3 residues before the CDR3 boundary, so the rest is inferred from the germline J gene. The rearrangement joins TRBV30 to TRBJ1-6, with D hard to call. The germline V and J ends were trimmed by 3 bases and 0 bases, with 9 bases remaining between them. Germline CDR1 and CDR2: GTSNPN and SVGIG (reference sequence). The CDR3 sequence is 15 residues long. Here the CDR3 reads CAWSEGSSYNSPLHF. The sequenced part of the CDR3 DNA is TGTGCCTGGAGCGAGGGTAGCTCCTATAATTCACCC.

In regard to this clone: With the read ending 3 residues before the CDR3 end, the germline J gene is used to fill in that end. The chain combines TRBV29-1 with TRBJ2-7, with 7 bases identical to TRBD1. CDR3 size: 14 residues. J gave up 0 bases and V 6 bases, and 8 bases lay outside the gene matches. Germline V gene data show CDR1 as SQVTM and CDR2 as ANQGSEA. CDR3 DNA (partial): TGCAGCGTGGCCCGACAGGGTTTCTCCTACGAG. It translates to CSVARQGFSYE. The whole CDR3 region reads CSVARQGFSYEQYF.

Comment on this clone: The CDR3 end lies 3 residues beyond the end of the read and is filled in from the germline J gene. The chain employs TRBV30 and TRBJ1-6; D unclear. V gave up 7 bases and J gave up 0 bases, with 10 bases separating them. The V gene's germline CDR1 is GTSNPN and CDR2 SVGIG (reference sequence). This CDR3 has 14 residues. The CDR3 sequence is CAYGLGSYNSPLHF. The sequenced part of the CDR3 DNA is TGTGCCTACGGTCTTGGCTCCTATAATTCACCC.

In the case of this clone: The read terminates 3 residues before the CDR3 end, so the remaining end is supplied by the germline J gene. The V call is TRBV19, the J call TRBJ1-6, with TRBD1 matching over 11 bases. After removal of 6 bases from V and 7 bases from J, the junction contained 2 bases not matched to a gene. The CDR3 runs to 14 residues. Germline V CDR1 and CDR2: LNHDA, SQIVND (reference sequence). The CDR3 loop reads CASSRDRGNSPLHF. The sequenced CDR3 bases are TGTGCCAGTAGCCGGGACAGGGGGAATTCACCC.

About this clone: The sequence runs out 3 residues before the end of the CDR3; the remainder is reconstructed from the germline J gene. J is TRBJ2-6 and V is TRBV6-2 or TRBV6-3; D unclear. The length of the CDR3 is 14 residues. CDR1 and CDR2 from the germline V gene are MNHEY and SVGEGT. Trimming removed 6 bases from V and 1 base from J, with 7 bases in between. CDR3: CASSDASGANVLTF. The DNA read from the CDR3 is TGTGCCAGCAGCGATGCGTCTGGGGCCAACGTC.

Worth noting for this clone: The DNA ends 3 residues before the CDR3 does, and the rest of the CDR3 is filled in from the germline J gene. This chain links TRBV6-1 with TRBJ2-4; a weak D match, TRBD1 (6 bases). The CDR3 sequence is 16 residues long. V was cut by 1 base and J by 4 bases, with 14 bases left in between. Germline assignment: CDR1 MNHNS and CDR2 SASEGT. The CDR3 region is CASSEGLGQGKNIQYF. The sequenced part of the CDR3 DNA is TGTGCCAGCAGTGAAGGGTTGGGCCAGGGGAAAAACATT.

Remarks on this clone: Coverage ceases 3 residues before the CDR3 finishes, and the germline J gene fills in the end. The V call is TRBV19, the J call TRBJ2-1, with 12 bases identical to TRBD2. This CDR3 is 17 amino acids long. Germline CDR1 reads LNHDA; CDR2 reads SQIVND (reference sequence). V dropped 1 base and J dropped 4; count of bases not matched to a gene: 5. CDR3 DNA (partial): TGTGCCAGTAGTATAGGTGCGGGACTAGCGGGTTACAATGAG. This gives the protein CASSIGAGLAGYNE. The entire CDR3 sequence reads CASSIGAGLAGYNEQFF.

A word on this clone: The CDR3 is cut off 3 residues early in the read; its end comes from the germline J gene. The gene calls are TRBV29-1 and TRBJ1-6, with 9 bases matching TRBD1. V gave up 6 bases and J gave up 10 bases; unmatched junction bases: 7. This CDR3 has 13 amino acids. CDR1 is SQVTM, CDR2 ANQGSEA, per germline. Partial CDR3 DNA: TGCAGCGTGGCGACAGGGGGTGGGTCACCC. Protein product: CSVATGGGSP. The entire CDR3 protein reads CSVATGGGSPLHF.

This clone registers medium-sized by frequency. The read halts 3 residues ahead of the CDR3 end, with the missing end drawn from the germline J gene. The chain recombines TRBV4-2 with TRBJ1-4; maybe TRBD1 (6 bases). V was clipped by 0 bases and J by 6 bases, with 17 bases between them. The length of the CDR3 is 17 residues. Per germline, CDR1 LGHNA and CDR2 YNFKEQ. The CDR3 loop reads CASSQDPQTGRDEKLFF. The DNA read from the CDR3 is TGTGCCAGCAGCCAAGATCCCCAAACAGGGAGGGATGAAAAA.

Points on this clone: The read gets to within 3 residues of the CDR3 end, and the germline J gene fills in the rest. This chain uses TRBV19 with TRBJ2-1; D unclear. Per the germline V gene, CDR1 is LNHDA and CDR2 is SQIVND (reference sequence). The CDR3 has 17 amino acids. Trimming stripped 6 bases from V and 4 bases from J, with 22 bases between. CDR3 sequence: CASSPPFFLSLYNEQFF. The sequenced part of the CDR3 DNA is TGTGCCAGTAGCCCTCCCTTCTTTCTCTCTCTGTACAATGAG.

Points on this clone: The sequenced fragment ends 3 residues before the CDR3 boundary, so the rest is inferred from the germline J gene. The chain links TRBV19 to TRBJ1-1, with TRBD1 as a possible D gene (6 bases). Per the germline V gene, CDR1 is LNHDA and CDR2 is SQIVND (reference sequence). The CDR3 totals 16 residues. V lost 4 bases to trimming and J lost 1 base, with 16 bases between them. CDR3 loop: CASSSPQGRGNTEAFF. The part of the CDR3 DNA that was read is TGTGCCAGTAGTAGCCCACAGGGTCGGGGGAACACTGAA.

Comment on this clone: The read falls 3 residues short of the CDR3 end, and the missing part is taken from the germline J gene. This chain joins TRBV19 and TRBJ1-4; TRBD1 might be the D (6 bases). Germline V lookup: CDR1 LNHDA, CDR2 SQIVND (reference sequence). This CDR3 region has 18 residues. CDR3 region: CASSITMGAAAGANVLFF. CDR3 DNA (partial): TGTGCCAGTAGTATCACGATGGGGGCAGCAGCTGGGGCCAACGTA.

Turning to this clone: Sequencing ends 3 residues short of the CDR3 end; the germline J gene provides the rest. This chain joins TRBV18 and TRBJ2-2; D assignment may be TRBD1 or TRBD2 (5 bases each). Germline CDR1 reads KGHSH; CDR2 reads LQKENI. The CDR3 spans 14 residues. Here the CDR3 reads CASSPTRRGEKLFF. Partial CDR3 DNA: TGTGCCAGCTCACCTACCCGGCGAGGGGAAAAG.

Notes on this clone: Read coverage stops 3 residues before the CDR3 terminus; the germline J gene supplies the remainder. The chain recombines TRBV7-6 with TRBJ2-5, with TRBD1 identical over 9 bases. The CDR3 extends over 14 amino acids. The ends lost 5 bases at V and 3 bases at J; junction bases unmatched: 4. Germline V gives CDR1 SGHVS, CDR2 FNYEAQ. The CDR3 sequence: CASSPRTGEETQYF. The sequenced CDR3 bases are TGTGCCAGCAGCCCCCGGACAGGGGAAGAGACC.

As to this clone: Germline is not matched at one junction end, which may reflect a read error. The read gets to within 3 residues of the CDR3 end, and the germline J gene fills in the rest. Other nucleotide sequences in the sample specify the same CDR3. The V call is TRBV7-9, the J call TRBJ1-3, with TRBD1 identical over 7 bases. Germline CDR1 SEHNR, CDR2 FQNEAQ (reference sequence). The CDR3 runs to 14 residues. The CDR3 DNA, read in part, is TGTGCCAGCAGCCGGGACAGCTCTGGAAACACA. Translated: CASSRDSSGNT. The entire CDR3 protein reads CASSRDSSGNTIYF.

Comments on this clone: An end of the junction differs from the germline gene, which may be a read error. The read ends 3 residues shy of where the CDR3 ends; the end is completed using the germline J gene. V usage is TRBV18 and J usage is TRBJ2-3; 7 bases line up with TRBD1. The CDR3 has 17 amino acids. Germline CDR1 is KGHSH and CDR2 is LQKENI. The CDR3 here is CASSPGKSTGWAETQYF. The sequenced CDR3 bases are TGTGCCAGCTCACCGGGTAAATCGACAGGGTGGGCAGAGACG.